This T cell receptor beta chain was sequenced during a study of CD8+ T cells in alopecia areata. Study at large: Spontaneously alopecic C3H/HeJ graft donors, roughly 6-12 months old, gave skin to roughly 6-10-week-old female C3H/HeJ mice. Points from the study as a whole: Normal scalp had lower clonality than lesional scalp, with alopecia totalis/universalis lesions showing this most strongly. Among patients, TCR sharing was less clear than in mice, a difference possibly due in part to HLA diversity in the patient population.

As to this clone: Its antigen is not known. The gene symbols are mouse symbols. The read gets to within 4 residues of the CDR3 end, and the germline J gene fills in the rest.

Germline V gene lookup returns CDR1 SGHSN and CDR2 HYEKVE. The CDR3 totals 16 residues. With 0 bases removed from V and 2 bases from J, the gap between germline ends came to 14 bases. RNA was isolated and reverse transcribed to cDNA, the sequencing template. Clones were read by immunoSEQ multiplex PCR, and TCRdb kept only the in-frame ones, dropping some. Recorded here are some 120,000 clones, none singletons. J is TRBJ2-3 and V is TRBV12-1; D perhaps matches TRBD2 (7 bases). The TCR originated in a C3H/HeJ mouse with alopecia areata. As its MHC haplotype, the strain has H2-k. Sequences were obtained from lesional skin. CDR3 residues: CASSLDDRGAAETLYF. The sequenced CDR3 bases are TGTGCCAGCTCTCTCGATGACCGGGGGGCTGCAGAA.